Listed below are T cell receptor beta chains from one sample, sequenced in a study of blood T cell repertoires in COVID-19. Produced via immunoSEQ multiplex PCR; TCRdb's table is partial and in-frame only. The sample has fewer than 200,000 clones; around 77% are singletons. What was sequenced was peripheral blood. The receptors were gathered from a man aged 65 to 79 with acute or convalescent COVID-19. The CDR3 runs from the conserved cysteine through the conserved F or W. Each record gives: D gene, CDR3 length, clone size, V gene, J gene, CDR3 protein, CDR3 DNA. The D gene is left open where the match is weak. The size field is filled for only some rows; it gives once, few, many or a size class.

d_gene: TRBD2; len: 15; abundance: -; v_gene: TRBV7-6; j_gene: TRBJ2-1; CDR3aa: CASSRTSGDYNEQFF; CDR3nt: TGTGCCAGCAGCCGGACTAGCGGGGATTACAATGAGCAGTTCTTC
d_gene: -; len: 14; abundance: -; v_gene: TRBV7-9; j_gene: TRBJ2-3; CDR3aa: CASSLGKQGDTQYF; CDR3nt: TGTGCCAGCAGCTTAGGGAAACAGGGAGATACGCAGTATTTT
d_gene: TRBD1; len: 15; abundance: -; v_gene: TRBV6-2/TRBV6-3; j_gene: TRBJ2-7; CDR3aa: CASSYTTGPLYEQYF; CDR3nt: TGTGCCAGCAGTTACACGACAGGGCCGCTCTACGAGCAGTACTTC
d_gene: -; len: 15; abundance: -; v_gene: TRBV11-2; j_gene: TRBJ1-1; CDR3aa: CASSQTGKSGTEAFF; CDR3nt: TGTGCCAGCAGCCAAACCGGGAAGTCAGGCACTGAAGCTTTCTTT
d_gene: TRBD1; len: 13; abundance: -; v_gene: TRBV15; j_gene: TRBJ1-1; CDR3aa: CATSRSGQAEAFF; CDR3nt: TGTGCCACCAGCAGATCCGGACAGGCTGAAGCTTTCTTT
d_gene: TRBD1; len: 15; abundance: -; v_gene: TRBV7-2; j_gene: TRBJ2-6; CDR3aa: CASSAGGSGANVLTF; CDR3nt: TGTGCCAGCAGCGCAGGGGGCTCTGGGGCCAACGTCCTGACTTTC
d_gene: TRBD1; len: 15; abundance: -; v_gene: TRBV28; j_gene: TRBJ2-7; CDR3aa: CASRPGTGPSYEQYF; CDR3nt: TGTGCCAGCAGACCCGGGACAGGGCCCTCCTACGAGCAGTACTTC
d_gene: TRBD1; len: 15; abundance: few; v_gene: TRBV9; j_gene: TRBJ1-4; CDR3aa: CASSGGDSRFEKLFF; CDR3nt: TGTGCCAGCAGCGGGGGGGACAGTCGTTTTGAAAAACTGTTTTTT
d_gene: -; len: 16; abundance: -; v_gene: TRBV10-1; j_gene: TRBJ1-3; CDR3aa: CASRPTEGRSGNTIYF; CDR3nt: TGCGCCAGCAGACCTACGGAGGGACGATCTGGAAACACCATATATTTT
d_gene: TRBD1; len: 12; abundance: -; v_gene: TRBV18; j_gene: TRBJ1-1; CDR3aa: CARGQGETEAFF; CDR3nt: TGTGCCAGGGGACAGGGGGAGACTGAAGCTTTCTTT
d_gene: TRBD2; len: 13; abundance: -; v_gene: TRBV7-8; j_gene: TRBJ2-1; CDR3aa: CASSSTSHNEQFF; CDR3nt: TGTGCCAGCAGCTCGACTAGCCACAATGAGCAGTTCTTC
d_gene: TRBD1; len: 15; abundance: -; v_gene: TRBV2; j_gene: TRBJ2-7; CDR3aa: CASSEPGQGTYEQYF; CDR3nt: TGTGCCAGCAGTGAACCGGGACAGGGTACCTACGAGCAGTACTTC
d_gene: TRBD1; len: 15; abundance: -; v_gene: TRBV6-6; j_gene: TRBJ2-7; CDR3aa: CASSYTGGNSYEQYF; CDR3nt: TGTGCCAGCAGTTACACAGGGGGCAACTCCTACGAGCAGTACTTC